The 7 T cell receptor beta chains in this list originate from one sample, sequenced in a study of blood T cell repertoires in COVID-19. Sequencing was performed with immunoSEQ multiplex PCR; in TCRdb, only in-frame clones are kept and a portion is missing. The top ten clones hold 3.4% of a sample with under 150,000 clones, more than 75% of them seen once. Specimen: peripheral blood. The receptors here all came from a man aged 35-49 years with acute or convalescent COVID-19.

The chain is built from TRBV9 and TRBJ2-3, with 8 bases aligning to TRBD2. Germline-derived CDR1 and CDR2 are SGDLS and YYNGEE. V lost 4 bases to trimming and J lost 4 bases; unmatched junction nucleotides: 8. The CDR3 consists of 15 residues. CDR3 loop: CASSPTGGQADTQYF. The DNA for the CDR3 is TGTGCCAGCAGCCCCACGGGGGGGCAGGCAGATACGCAGTATTTT. Complete variable domain (other parts from reference TRBV9 and TRBJ2-3): DSGVTQTPKHLITATGQRVTLRCSPRSGDLSVYWYQQSLDQGLQFLIQYYNGEERAKGNILERFSAQQFPDLHSELNLSSLELGDSALYFCASSPTGGQADTQYFGPGTRLTVL.

The chain employs TRBV9 and TRBJ1-4, with 7 nucleotides matching TRBD1. The CDR3 is 16 amino acids. V was pared by 0 bases and J by 7 bases, with 9 bases of the junction left unmatched. Germline CDR1 is SGDLS and CDR2 is YYNGEE. For the CDR3, the DNA is TGTGCCAGCAGCGTAGGGACAGGTGGGACGGGTGAAAAACTGTTTTTT. This gives the protein CASSVGTGGTGEKLFF.

The chain uses TRBV10-3 and TRBJ2-3, with D tentatively TRBD2 (6 bases). Germline V gives CDR1 ENHRY, CDR2 SYGVKD. The CDR3 runs 15 residues. Trimming shortened V by 6 bases and J by 0 bases, and 13 bases separated the two germline ends. CDR3 in DNA: TGTGCCATCAGGAGTGGGCTAGCGAGCACAGATACGCAGTATTTT. Protein sequence: CAIRSGLASTDTQYF.

The chain carries TRBV13 and TRBJ1-2; the match to TRBD1 covers 11 bases. The germline V gene has CDR1 PRHDT and CDR2 FYEKMQ (reference sequence). The CDR3 extends over 17 amino acids. V lost 5 bases, J lost 3 bases, and 11 bases stayed unmatched. The CDR3 region is CASSPRTGGTYHYGYTF. CDR3 bases: TGTGCCAGCAGCCCTAGGACAGGGGGCACATATCACTATGGCTACACCTTC.

The chain has TRBV5-1 and TRBJ1-2; 7 nucleotides line up with TRBD1. Losses at the gene ends were 4 bases for V and 2 bases for J; bases not matched to a gene: 11. The CDR3 is made up of 16 amino acids. Germline CDR1 SGHRS, CDR2 YFSETQ. CDR3 nucleotides: TGCGCCAGCAGCGTTGGGTCGGGGACAGCAAACTATGGCTACACCTTC. This gives the protein CASSVGSGTANYGYTF.

The V call is TRBV30, the J call TRBJ2-3, with TRBD1 identical over 12 bases. Germline CDR1 and CDR2: GTSNPN and SVGIG (reference sequence). Germline trimming cut 3 bases from V and 4 bases from J; bases unmatched to any gene: 20. The CDR3 extends over 20 amino acids. In nucleotides, the CDR3 is TGTGCCTGGAGCGCACGATTGCGAGGCTCCCGGGACAGGGGGCCAGATACGCAGTATTTT. Translated, it gives CAWSARLRGSRDRGPDTQYF. The complete variable domain, with remaining parts taken from reference TRBV30 and TRBJ2-3, reads SQTIHQWPATLVQPVGSPLSLECTVEGTSNPNLYWYRQAAGRGLQLLFYSVGIGQISSEVPQNLSASRPQDRQFILSSKKLLLSDSGFYLCAWSARLRGSRDRGPDTQYFGPGTRLTVL.

The V gene is TRBV6-5, the J gene TRBJ1-5, with D uncertain. V was trimmed by 7 bases and J by 3 bases, leaving 13 bases between them. Germline V gene data show CDR1 as MNHEY and CDR2 as SVGAGI. CDR3 length: 14 residues. CDR3 loop: CASTRWSDNQPQHF. CDR3 nucleotides: TGTGCCAGCACACGTTGGTCAGACAATCAGCCCCAGCATTTT.